The 32 T cell receptor beta chains below all came from one sample that was sequenced in a study of T cell changes during pregnancy in multiple sclerosis. Data came from immunoSEQ multiplex PCR; TCRdb stores just in-frame clones and leaves some out. The sample comprises about 110,000 clones, less than 95% of which are singletons, and around 1.6% rests with the top ten. Sequences were derived from peripheral blood, sampled before pregnancy. These receptor sequences come from a female donor with multiple sclerosis, enrolled in a pregnancy study.

Here the CDR3 reads CASSPVGGKSYEQYF. As DNA, the CDR3 is TGCGCCAGCAGCCCGGTAGGCGGGAAATCCTACGAGCAGTACTTC. The chain is built from TRBV5-1 and TRBJ2-7, with D possibly matching TRBD2 (6 bases). Germline loops: CDR1 SGHRS, CDR2 YFSETQ. The CDR3 runs to 15 residues. Deletions cut 4 bases from V and 1 base from J, with 15 bases between. Variable domain in full (rest from reference TRBV5-1 and TRBJ2-7): KAGVTQTPRYLIKTRGQQVTLSCSPISGHRSVSWYQQTPGQGLQFLFEYFSETQRNKGNFPGRFSGRQFSNSRSEMNVSTLELGDSALYLCASSPVGGKSYEQYFGPGTRLTVT.

J is TRBJ1-3 and V is TRBV9; D not certain. Trimming removed 2 bases from V and 2 bases from J, with 11 bases in between. The germline CDR1 and CDR2 sequences are SGDLS and YYNGEE. This CDR3 comprises 15 residues. The CDR3 DNA sequence: TGTGCCAGCAGCGTGTCCATGAGAGCTGGAAACACCATATATTTT. Translated: CASSVSMRAGNTIYF.

The chain couples TRBV29-1 to TRBJ1-1; 8 bases align to TRBD1. J gave up 0 bases and V 5 bases, and 5 bases lay outside the gene matches. The CDR3 has 14 amino acids. CDR1 is SQVTM and CDR2 is ANQGSEA in the germline V gene. This CDR3 is CSVHRGGMNTEAFF. The CDR3 nucleotides are TGCAGCGTTCACAGGGGGGGGATGAACACTGAAGCTTTCTTT.

The V call is TRBV5-6, the J call TRBJ2-1; tentatively, D is TRBD2 (6 bases). CDR1 SGHDT and CDR2 YYEEEE come from the germline V gene. This CDR3 is 15 amino acids long. The V end was cut by 0 bases, the J end by 8 bases, with 15 bases between. The CDR3 DNA reads TGTGCCAGCAGCTTGGGACTAGACGAGTCGGATGAGCAGTTCTTC. Translated: CASSLGLDESDEQFF. The full variable domain, completed using reference TRBV5-6 and TRBJ2-1, is DAGVTQSPTHLIKTRGQQVTLRCSPKSGHDTVSWYQQALGQGPQFIFQYYEEEERQRGNFPDRFSGHQFPNYSSELNVNALLLGDSALYLCASSLGLDESDEQFFGPGTRLTVL.

The gene calls are TRBV5-1 and TRBJ2-3; 11 bases fit TRBD2. Germline-derived CDR1 and CDR2 are SGHRS and YFSETQ. This CDR3 spans 16 amino acids. With V trimmed by 5 bases and J by 2 bases, 7 bases remained unmatched. The CDR3: CASRVGTSGLTDTQYF. Written as DNA, the CDR3 is TGCGCCAGCAGGGTAGGGACTAGCGGACTCACAGATACGCAGTATTTT. The variable domain in full, completed from reference TRBV5-1 and TRBJ2-3, reads KAGVTQTPRYLIKTRGQQVTLSCSPISGHRSVSWYQQTPGQGLQFLFEYFSETQRNKGNFPGRFSGRQFSNSRSEMNVSTLELGDSALYLCASRVGTSGLTDTQYFGPGTRLTVL.

This clone was picked up one time. The gene calls are TRBV11-3 and TRBJ2-7; TRBD1 aligns across 9 bases. The V gene's germline CDR1 is SGHNT and CDR2 YENEEA. This CDR3 is 15 amino acids long. Trimming took 1 base from V and 5 from J; bases not matched to a gene: 6. CDR3: CASSLVGTGIHEQYF. Written as DNA, the CDR3 is TGTGCCAGCAGCTTAGTAGGGACAGGGATCCACGAGCAGTACTTC. Full variable domain (remainder filled in from reference TRBV11-3 and TRBJ2-7): EAGVVQSPRYKIIEKKQPVAFWCNPISGHNTLYWYLQNLGQGPELLIRYENEEAVDDSQLPKDRFSAERLKGVDSTLKIQPAELGDSAVYLCASSLVGTGIHEQYFGPGTRLTVT.

The chain is built from TRBV19 and TRBJ1-2, with 11 bases identical to TRBD1. Germline-derived CDR1 and CDR2 are LNHDA and SQIVND (reference sequence). CDR3 length equals 15 residues. After removal of 4 bases from V and 7 bases from J, the junction contained 8 bases not matched to a gene. CDR3 nucleotides: TGTGCCAGTAGTACGAGGACAGGGGGCTCGGGTGGCTACACCTTC. It encodes CASSTRTGGSGGYTF. The variable domain in full, completed from reference TRBV19 and TRBJ1-2, reads DGGITQSPKYLFRKEGQNVTLSCEQNLNHDAMYWYRQDPGQGLRLIYYSQIVNDFQKGDIAEGYSVSREKKESFPLTVTSAQKNPTAFYLCASSTRTGGSGGYTFGSGTRLTVV.

The rearrangement links TRBV19 to TRBJ2-1, with D tentatively TRBD2 (5 bases). The CDR3 has 15 amino acids. Germline CDR1 reads LNHDA; CDR2 reads SQIVND (reference sequence). Trimming pared 1 base from V and 0 bases from J, leaving 7 bases between. The CDR3 bases are TGTGCCAGTAGTATAGCGGGGAGCTCCTACAATGAGCAGTTCTTC. Its translation is CASSIAGSSYNEQFF.

V is TRBV15 and J is TRBJ2-1, with 7 bases lining up with TRBD2. Trimming at V came to 8 bases and at J to 5 bases, leaving 9 bases not matched to a gene. CDR1 LNHNV and CDR2 YYDKDF come from the germline V gene (reference sequence). The CDR3 covers 14 residues. CDR3 in DNA: TGTGCCACCGCTACCCTAGCGGTAAACAATGAGCAGTTCTTC. Encoded protein: CATATLAVNNEQFF.

J is TRBJ2-5 and V is TRBV19; the match to TRBD2 covers 7 bases. The CDR3 loop spans 15 amino acids. Germline V gives CDR1 LNHDA, CDR2 SQIVND (reference sequence). J was trimmed by 2 bases and V by 4 bases; bases with no gene match: 7. The CDR3: CASSTPQGGQETQYF. CDR3 bases: TGTGCCAGTAGTACGCCCCAGGGAGGGCAAGAGACCCAGTACTTC.

The rearrangement joins TRBV5-1 to TRBJ2-1; tentative D call: TRBD1 (5 bases). This CDR3 is built from 13 residues. Germline V gives CDR1 SGHRS, CDR2 YFSETQ. Trimming took off 0 bases at V and 8 bases at J, with 9 bases between the two ends. CDR3 coding DNA: TGCGCCAGCAGCTTGGTAGGGGTCGATGAGCAGTTCTTC. Translating gives CASSLVGVDEQFF.

The rearrangement joins TRBV11-3 to TRBJ2-1; D perhaps matches TRBD1 (5 bases). Deletions cut 5 bases from V and 7 bases from J, with 18 bases between. Germline lookup yields CDR1 SGHNT and CDR2 YENEEA. The CDR3 runs 15 residues. CDR3 sequence: CASSRTPTALNEQFF. CDR3 in DNA: TGTGCCAGCAGCCGGACACCGACAGCCCTGAATGAGCAGTTCTTC.

The chain uses TRBV2 and TRBJ2-7; the D gene is possibly TRBD1 (6 bases). Germline assignment: CDR1 SNHLY and CDR2 FYNNEI. The CDR3 length is 14 residues. Trimming stripped 6 bases from V and 7 bases from J, with 19 bases between. The CDR3 is CASSLDSILSEQYF. The CDR3, as DNA: TGTGCCAGCAGCCTGGACAGTATTCTTTCTGAGCAGTACTTC.

This chain joins TRBV28 and TRBJ2-7, with D perhaps TRBD2 (5 bases). V was clipped by 8 bases and J by 4 bases, with 21 bases between them. Germline V gene sequence: CDR1 MDHEN, CDR2 SYDVKM. The CDR3 is 15 amino acids. The CDR3 DNA sequence: TGTGCCAGCGAATCGATCTTTGGAGGACGATACGAGCAGTACTTC. Protein sequence: CASESIFGGRYEQYF.

The chain recombines TRBV7-8 with TRBJ2-3, with 10 bases identical to TRBD2. The CDR3 has 16 residues. J gave up 6 bases and V 2 bases, and 8 bases lay outside the gene matches. CDR1 and CDR2 from the germline V gene are SGHVS and FQNEAQ. Written as DNA, the CDR3 is TGTGCCAGCAGCTTATGGGCTAGCGGGGGAGCGGATACGCAGTATTTT. Its translation: CASSLWASGGADTQYF.

The chain recombines TRBV7-2 with TRBJ2-1; the match to TRBD2 covers 9 bases. This CDR3 comprises 15 residues. V was clipped by 5 bases and J by 4 bases; unmatched bases: 6. Germline CDR1 and CDR2: SGHTA and FQGNSA. The CDR3 nucleotides are TGTGCCAGCAGCGAGGGACTAGCATATTACAATGAGCAGTTCTTC. Translating it yields CASSEGLAYYNEQFF.

The chain recombines TRBV6-5 with TRBJ2-7; TRBD1 aligns across 10 bases. This CDR3 is built from 14 residues. The V gene end was trimmed by 7 bases and the J gene end by 5 bases; junction bases not matched to a gene: 8. Germline V gene sequence: CDR1 MNHEY, CDR2 SVGAGI. The CDR3 spells CASTQRDRGHEQYF. CDR3 bases: TGTGCCAGCACCCAGCGGGACAGGGGCCACGAGCAGTACTTC.

The V and J genes are TRBV19 and TRBJ2-5; TRBD1 matches 10 bases. Germline loops: CDR1 LNHDA, CDR2 SQIVND (reference sequence). V lost 4 bases and J lost 5; bases outside the gene matches: 10. This CDR3 comprises 16 residues. The CDR3 is CASSKAGTGVIETQYF. The CDR3 DNA is TGTGCCAGTAGTAAGGCCGGGACAGGGGTGATCGAGACCCAGTACTTC.

This clone was seen just once. The genes are TRBV7-8 and TRBJ1-5, with a tentative D call TRBD1 (6 bases). In germline, CDR1 is SGHVS, CDR2 FQNEAQ. The CDR3 extends over 16 amino acids. V lost 1 base and J lost 3, with 13 bases in between. The CDR3 nucleotides read TGTGCCAGCAGCTTAGTACAGGGTCCCGTCAATCAGCCCCAGCATTTT. It yields the protein CASSLVQGPVNQPQHF.

The rearrangement uses TRBV18 and TRBJ2-5; D remains ambiguous. This CDR3 contains 12 residues. Germline assignment: CDR1 KGHSH and CDR2 LQKENI. V was shortened by 3 bases and J by 4 bases, with 6 bases between the two germline ends. CDR3 sequence reads: CASSPAAETQYF. The CDR3 DNA reads TGTGCCAGCTCACCTGCGGCAGAGACCCAGTACTTC.

The rearrangement links TRBV11-2 to TRBJ2-1; D may be TRBD2 (6 bases). V dropped 3 bases and J dropped 1 base, with 10 bases sitting between them. The CDR3 extends over 15 amino acids. Germline loops: CDR1 SGHAT, CDR2 FQNNGV. Written as DNA, the CDR3 is TGTGCCAGCAGCTTCGGCGGGGTATCCTACAATGAGCAGTTCTTC. This codes for CASSFGGVSYNEQFF.

The chain recombines TRBV6-1 with TRBJ2-7; D is possibly TRBD2 (5 bases). The CDR3 extends over 14 amino acids. Per germline, CDR1 MNHNS and CDR2 SASEGT. V was shortened by 1 base and J by 6 bases, with 13 bases between the two germline ends. This CDR3 reads CASSEVGGIGEQYF. The CDR3 nucleotides read TGTGCCAGCAGTGAAGTTGGAGGTATTGGCGAGCAGTACTTC.

This chain uses TRBV7-9 with TRBJ2-7, with D perhaps matching TRBD2 (6 bases). The V end was cut by 6 bases, the J end by 0 bases, with 18 bases between. Germline assignment: CDR1 SEHNR and CDR2 FQNEAQ (reference sequence). CDR3 length equals 16 residues. The CDR3 protein is CASSSRGNGASYEQYF. As DNA, the CDR3 is TGTGCCAGCAGTTCACGGGGGAACGGCGCCTCCTACGAGCAGTACTTC.

This chain uses TRBV27 with TRBJ2-7, with 8 bases matching TRBD1. The length of the CDR3 is 16 residues. Germline V gene lookup returns CDR1 MNHEY and CDR2 SMNVEV (reference sequence). V shed 4 bases and J 3 bases; nucleotides not matched to a gene: 11. CDR3 in amino acids: CASSSISTGEYYEQYF. CDR3 in DNA: TGTGCCAGCAGTTCGATCTCGACAGGGGAGTACTACGAGCAGTACTTC.

This rearrangement joins TRBV6-1 to TRBJ1-2, with D uncertain. The V end was cut by 3 bases, the J end by 5 bases, with 19 bases between. This CDR3 has 16 amino acids. Germline CDR1 and CDR2: MNHNS and SASEGT. This CDR3 is CASSEVTGGSGYGYTF. CDR3 bases: TGTGCCAGCAGTGAGGTAACGGGTGGATCTGGGTATGGCTACACCTTC.

The chain couples TRBV27 to TRBJ2-7; D remains unclear. The CDR3 is 14 residues long. V gave up 4 bases and J gave up 3 bases, with 13 bases separating them. Germline V gene sequence: CDR1 MNHEY, CDR2 SMNVEV (reference sequence). The DNA of the CDR3 is TGTGCCAGCAGTTCTTCTTTCTTTAGCTACGAGCAGTACTTC. Protein product: CASSSSFFSYEQYF.

CDR3 amino acids: CASSRENTDTQYF. Here the CDR3 DNA reads TGTGCCAGCAGCCGGGAAAACACAGATACGCAGTATTTT. This chain links TRBV2 with TRBJ2-3; a weak D match, TRBD2 (5 bases). From germline, CDR1 is SNHLY and CDR2 FYNNEI. The germline V and J ends were trimmed by 6 bases and 2 bases, with 9 bases remaining between them. This CDR3 spans 13 amino acids. Full variable domain (outside the CDR3, taken from reference TRBV2 and TRBJ2-3): EPEVTQTPSHQVTQMGQEVILRCVPISNHLYFYWYRQILGQKVEFLVSFYNNEISEKSEIFDDQFSVERPDGSNFTLKIRSTKLEDSAMYFCASSRENTDTQYFGPGTRLTVL.

CDR3 in amino acids: CASSWAGGHYNEQFF. CDR3 coding DNA: TGTGCCAGCAGCTGGGCGGGGGGCCACTACAATGAGCAGTTCTTC. V gene TRBV11-1 combines with J gene TRBJ2-1, with 8 bases identical to TRBD2. Trimming at V came to 4 bases and at J to 3 bases, leaving 5 bases not matched to a gene. The germline V gene encodes CDR1 SGHAT and CDR2 FQDESV (reference sequence). The CDR3 covers 15 residues.

The chain links TRBV15 to TRBJ2-7; D remains ambiguous. Germline V gives CDR1 LNHNV, CDR2 YYDKDF (reference sequence). Between the trimmed V and J ends, which lost 0 bases and 3 bases, there was a span of 3 bases. The length of the CDR3 is 12 residues. The CDR3 DNA reads TGTGCCACCAGCAGAGACCGCTACGAGCAGTACTTC. Translating it yields CATSRDRYEQYF. The full variable domain, rest sourced from reference TRBV15 and TRBJ2-7, is DAMVIQNPRYQVTQFGKPVTLSCSQTLNHNVMYWYQQKSSQAPKLLFHYYDKDFNNEADTPDNFQSRRPNTSFCFLDIRSPGLGDTAMYLCATSRDRYEQYFGPGTRLTVT.

This chain links TRBV7-2 with TRBJ2-1; 11 bases are shared with TRBD2. V was clipped by 5 bases and J by 8 bases; unmatched bases: 11. The CDR3 totals 16 residues. Per the germline V gene, CDR1 is SGHTA and CDR2 is FQGNSA. The CDR3 DNA follows: TGTGCCAGCAGCCCAGAGCTAGCGGGGGGAGGGGATGAGCAGTTCTTC. Translated: CASSPELAGGGDEQFF.

The CDR3 DNA is TGCAGCGCGAACAGGGGACCCTACGAGCAGTACTTC. This encodes CSANRGPYEQYF. This chain joins TRBV29-1 and TRBJ2-7; 7 bases line up with TRBD1. The CDR3 sequence is 12 residues long. Germline V gene data show CDR1 as SQVTM and CDR2 as ANQGSEA. The junction had 5 bases not matched to a gene; V was cut back by 7 bases and J by 2 bases.

This sequence joins TRBV6-6 and TRBJ2-2; D perhaps matches TRBD1 (5 bases). With 5 bases removed from V and 0 bases from J, the gap between germline ends came to 10 bases. The CDR3 has 15 amino acids. Germline V gene sequence: CDR1 MNHNY, CDR2 SVGAGI (reference sequence). CDR3 in DNA: TGTGCCAGCAGTATGGGGCTAGCGAACACCGGGGAGCTGTTTTTT. It translates to CASSMGLANTGELFF.